The entry below gives a single TCR beta chain sequence along with its context. These data come from a study of high-grade serous ovarian cancer treatment subgroups. Across the study: Mean per sample: around 14,000 reads, just under 7,500 unique TCR beta rearrangements.

Data came from immunoSEQ multiplex PCR; TCRdb stores just in-frame clones and leaves some out. This sample has some 2,800 clones, with around 74% found just once. Tumor samples were taken before definitive surgery or chemotherapy. Germline V gene sequence: CDR1 MDHEN, CDR2 SYDVKM. V was shortened by 5 bases and J by 4 bases, with 14 bases between the two germline ends. The CDR3 has 15 residues. Specimen: tumor tissue. This clonotype was obtained from a human donor with high-grade serous ovarian cancer. The genes are TRBV28 and TRBJ2-2, with D perhaps TRBD2 (5 bases). CDR3 residues: CASSPPGIPTGELFF. As DNA, the CDR3 is TGTGCCAGCAGTCCCCCCGGGATACCCACCGGGGAGCTGTTTTTT.